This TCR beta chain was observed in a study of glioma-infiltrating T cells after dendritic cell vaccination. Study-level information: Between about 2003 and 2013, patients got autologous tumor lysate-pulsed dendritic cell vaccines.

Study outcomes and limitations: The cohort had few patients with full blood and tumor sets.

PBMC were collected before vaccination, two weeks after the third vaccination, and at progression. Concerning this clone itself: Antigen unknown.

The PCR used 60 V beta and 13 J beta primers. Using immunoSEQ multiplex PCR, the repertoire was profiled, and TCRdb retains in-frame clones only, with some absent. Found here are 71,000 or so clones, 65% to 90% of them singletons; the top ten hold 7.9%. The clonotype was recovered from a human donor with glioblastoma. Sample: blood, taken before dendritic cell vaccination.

This CDR3 is CASSLGTEQFF. CDR3 bases: TGTGCCAGCAGCTTAGGGACAGAGCAGTTCTTC. The chain employs TRBV13 and TRBJ2-1; D gene unclear. Trimming left V 0 bases short and J 10 bases short, with 4 bases between. Germline loops: CDR1 PRHDT, CDR2 FYEKMQ (reference sequence). The CDR3 spans 11 residues. The whole variable domain, filled in from reference TRBV13 and TRBJ2-1, reads AAGVIQSPRHLIKEKRETATLKCYPIPRHDTVYWYQQGPGQDPQFLISFYEKMQSDKGSIPDRFSAQQFSDYHSELNMSSLELGDSALYFCASSLGTEQFFGPGTRLTVL.